Following are 27 T cell receptor beta chains from one sample sequenced in a study of blood T cell repertoires in COVID-19. The assay was immunoSEQ multiplex PCR, and TCRdb's table has in-frame clones only and misses some. The table lists fewer than 450,000 clones, about 90% of them singletons. Sequences were obtained from peripheral blood. The origin of the receptors is a woman between 50 and 59 years old with COVID-19, enrolled during active disease.

This chain uses TRBV15 with TRBJ2-7; TRBD1 is a possible D gene (6 bases). Trimming took off 4 bases at V and 1 base at J, with 17 bases between the two ends. The germline V gene has CDR1 LNHNV and CDR2 YYDKDF (reference sequence). The CDR3 sequence is 16 residues long. The CDR3 sequence: CATSTRQGRTSYEQYF. The CDR3, as DNA: TGTGCCACCAGCACAAGGCAGGGGAGAACATCCTACGAGCAGTACTTC. Variable domain in full (rest from reference TRBV15 and TRBJ2-7): DAMVIQNPRYQVTQFGKPVTLSCSQTLNHNVMYWYQQKSSQAPKLLFHYYDKDFNNEADTPDNFQSRRPNTSFCFLDIRSPGLGDTAMYLCATSTRQGRTSYEQYFGPGTRLTVT.

The chain employs TRBV7-9 and TRBJ1-2; 8 bases fit TRBD1. This CDR3 region has 15 residues. The J segment lost 2 bases and the V segment lost 5 bases, leaving 7 bases of the junction unmatched. Germline V gene data show CDR1 as SEHNR and CDR2 as FQNEAQ (reference sequence). The CDR3 nucleotides read TGTGCCAGCAGCCCCCGGACAGGGATCAACTATGGCTACACCTTC. Encoded protein: CASSPRTGINYGYTF.

The chain employs TRBV6-1 and TRBJ2-3; 13 nucleotides agree with TRBD2. The CDR3 runs to 19 residues. V was clipped by 4 bases and J by 4 bases; unmatched bases: 14. Germline loops: CDR1 MNHNS, CDR2 SASEGT. The CDR3 region has the DNA TGTGCCAGCAGTGTACGGGGGCTGGGAGGACTAGCGGGAGCAGATACGCAGTATTTT. Translating gives CASSVRGLGGLAGADTQYF.

The J gene is TRBJ2-7, the V gene TRBV27; D is perhaps TRBD2 (6 bases). There are 13 residues in the CDR3. V dropped 6 bases and J dropped 3 bases, with 12 bases sitting between them. Germline V gives CDR1 MNHEY, CDR2 SMNVEV (reference sequence). The CDR3 here is CASRFLGGYEQYF. In nucleotides, the CDR3 is TGTGCCAGCAGATTTTTGGGGGGCTACGAGCAGTACTTC.

The chain couples TRBV6-5 to TRBJ2-7; 7 bases agree with TRBD1. J gave up 6 bases and V 6 bases, and 8 bases lay outside the gene matches. From germline, CDR1 is MNHEY and CDR2 SVGAGI. The CDR3 spans 13 residues. Here the CDR3 reads CASSIDRAGEQYF. The CDR3 DNA reads TGTGCCAGCAGCATTGACAGGGCTGGCGAGCAGTACTTC.

In this sample, this clone turned up once. This chain joins TRBV11-2 and TRBJ1-1; 10 nucleotides align to TRBD1. This CDR3 spans 16 amino acids. After removal of 7 bases from V and 2 bases from J, the junction contained 10 bases not matched to a gene. Per the germline V gene, CDR1 is SGHAT and CDR2 is FQNNGV. CDR3 loop: CASTLPGTGENTEAFF. CDR3 coding DNA: TGTGCCAGCACCCTTCCCGGGACAGGGGAAAACACTGAAGCTTTCTTT.

This clone was counted a few times. CDR3 protein: CASSLAARTDTQYF. CDR3 bases: TGTGCCAGCAGCTTAGCGGCTAGAACAGATACGCAGTATTTT. V gene TRBV7-2 combines with J gene TRBJ2-3; D gene uncertain. Deletions cut 0 bases from V and 3 bases from J, with 7 bases between. The CDR3 is 14 amino acids. Germline CDR1 and CDR2: SGHTA and FQGNSA.

This clone was seen a handful of times. The rearrangement links TRBV3-1 (or the pseudogene TRBV3-2) to TRBJ1-2; D possibly corresponds to TRBD1 (6 bases). The V and J ends lost 0 bases and 7 bases respectively, with 15 bases between them. This CDR3 region has 15 residues. Germline CDR1 and CDR2: LGHDT and YNNKEL (reference sequence). The chain's CDR3 is CASSQDIAGVGGYTF. The CDR3 nucleotides read TGTGCCAGCAGCCAAGATATCGCAGGGGTCGGTGGCTACACCTTC.

The V and J genes are TRBV6-5 and TRBJ2-7; TRBD2 is a possible D gene (6 bases). Trimming shortened V by 6 bases and J by 4 bases, and 16 bases separated the two germline ends. Germline V gene sequence: CDR1 MNHEY, CDR2 SVGAGI. This CDR3 spans 14 amino acids. Here the CDR3 DNA reads TGTGCCAGCAGCCGATCCGGGACTCAGTACGAGCAGTACTTC. It is translated as CASSRSGTQYEQYF.

This clone has a handful of counts. The chain combines TRBV30 with TRBJ1-3, with a weak D call TRBD1 (5 bases). CDR3 length: 14 amino acids. Trimming stripped 4 bases from V and 7 bases from J, with 17 bases between. The germline gives CDR1 GTSNPN, CDR2 SVGIG (reference sequence). In DNA, the CDR3 is TGTGCCTGGATGACCGGGACTCTTCGGAACACCATATATTTT. Translating it yields CAWMTGTLRNTIYF.

The chain recombines TRBV19 with TRBJ1-4; possible D gene TRBD1, 6 bases. V lost 5 bases and J 0 bases, leaving 13 bases between the germline ends. This CDR3 has 16 amino acids. CDR1 is LNHDA and CDR2 is SQIVND in the germline V gene (reference sequence). DNA for the CDR3: TGTGCCAGTAGTCCCAAGGGACATCCAACTAATGAAAAACTGTTTTTT. Its translation: CASSPKGHPTNEKLFF.

The gene calls are TRBV9 and TRBJ2-1; 11 bases match TRBD2. This CDR3 is built from 18 residues. V shed 4 bases and J 3 bases; nucleotides not matched to a gene: 12. The germline CDR1 and CDR2 sequences are SGDLS and YYNGEE. The CDR3 spells CASSLIAGGPIFYNEQFF. CDR3 sequence (DNA): TGTGCCAGCAGCCTAATAGCGGGAGGGCCTATATTCTACAATGAGCAGTTCTTC.

The chain carries TRBV20-1 and TRBJ2-1; the D is unclear. The CDR3 runs to 13 residues. Trimming stripped 8 bases from V and 0 bases from J, with 11 bases between. Germline assignment: CDR1 DFQATT and CDR2 SNEGSKA (reference sequence). The CDR3 DNA follows: TGCAGTCCGAGTGGTCGCTCCTACAATGAGCAGTTCTTC. This codes for CSPSGRSYNEQFF.

This chain uses TRBV27 with TRBJ2-7, with TRBD2 matching over 10 bases. Trimming cost V 3 bases and J 0 bases; bases outside gene matches: 5. CDR1 and CDR2 from the germline V gene are MNHEY and SMNVEV (reference sequence). This CDR3 has 16 amino acids. The CDR3, as DNA: TGTGCCAGCAGTTTCCATAGCGGGAGGTTCTCCTACGAGCAGTACTTC. Protein: CASSFHSGRFSYEQYF.

The genes are TRBV24-1 and TRBJ2-5, with 7 nucleotides matching TRBD1. Germline CDR1 KGHDR, CDR2 SFDVKD. The junction had 7 bases not matched to a gene; V was cut back by 3 bases and J by 4 bases. The CDR3 sequence is 15 residues long. The CDR3 region has the DNA TGTGCCACCAGTGATAATGCTAAGGGGGCAGAGACCCAGTACTTC. Translating it yields CATSDNAKGAETQYF.

The chain recombines TRBV19 with TRBJ2-7; TRBD2 aligns across 9 bases. This CDR3 has 16 residues. Germline CDR1 and CDR2: LNHDA and SQIVND (reference sequence). After removal of 5 bases from V and 10 bases from J, the junction contained 18 bases not matched to a gene. The CDR3 is CASSSGSGRPEEAQYF. As DNA, the CDR3 is TGTGCCAGTAGTTCGGGTAGCGGGAGACCTGAGGAAGCACAGTACTTC.

The chain carries TRBV11-3 and TRBJ2-5; 7 bases are shared with TRBD2. V dropped 5 bases and J dropped 2; count of bases not matched to a gene: 11. The germline V gene encodes CDR1 SGHNT and CDR2 YENEEA. The CDR3 runs to 16 residues. The CDR3 reads CASSRFSGKTQETQYF. CDR3 bases: TGTGCCAGCAGCCGATTCAGCGGGAAAACGCAAGAGACCCAGTACTTC.

The rearrangement links TRBV5-1 to TRBJ1-4, with D unresolved. Germline values: CDR1 SGHRS, CDR2 YFSETQ. This CDR3 is 14 amino acids long. V was clipped by 7 bases and J by 0 bases, with 10 bases between them. The CDR3 loop reads CASRETATNEKLFF. The CDR3 DNA is TGCGCCAGCCGGGAGACCGCAACTAATGAAAAACTGTTTTTT. Based on the CDR3 plus reference TRBV5-1 and TRBJ1-4, the full variable domain is KAGVTQTPRYLIKTRGQQVTLSCSPISGHRSVSWYQQTPGQGLQFLFEYFSETQRNKGNFPGRFSGRQFSNSRSEMNVSTLELGDSALYLCASRETATNEKLFFGSGTQLSVL.

V is TRBV28 and J is TRBJ1-4; 7 bases are a match to TRBD1. Germline-derived CDR1 and CDR2 are MDHEN and SYDVKM. The CDR3 sequence is 18 residues long. V gave up 6 bases and J gave up 0 bases; unmatched junction bases: 13. CDR3 DNA sequence: TGTGCCAGCAGCCTCGTAACAGGGGTGGGCCCAACTAATGAAAAACTGTTTTTT. This sequence encodes CASSLVTGVGPTNEKLFF.

In the case of this clone: The junction shows a germline mismatch at one end, possibly a read error. The V call is TRBV15, the J call TRBJ2-7; 9 bases are a match to TRBD1. The germline gives CDR1 LNHNV, CDR2 YYDKDF (reference sequence). The length of the CDR3 is 15 residues. The CDR3 is CATSRPGTGTRRADF. The CDR3, as DNA: TGTGCCACCAGCCGCCCCGGGACAGGGACACGCCGGGCCGACTTC.

In its sample, this clone was seen a few times. This chain links TRBV5-1 with TRBJ1-1; no clear D gene. Trimming cost V 5 bases and J 1 base, with 12 bases left between them. The V gene's germline CDR1 is SGHRS and CDR2 YFSETQ. The CDR3 runs to 14 residues. The DNA of the CDR3 is TGCGCCAGCAGTGGGTCAGGTCCGAACACTGAAGCTTTCTTT. Translated, it gives CASSGSGPNTEAFF.

The V and J genes are TRBV5-1 and TRBJ2-5; no clear D. Between the trimmed V and J ends, which lost 4 bases and 5 bases, there was a span of 6 bases. The length of the CDR3 is 11 residues. The germline gives CDR1 SGHRS, CDR2 YFSETQ. The DNA for the CDR3 is TGCGCCAGCAGCCTCGTCGAGACCCAGTACTTC. It translates to CASSLVETQYF.

V and J are TRBV6-5 and TRBJ2-1, with unresolved D. Germline assignment: CDR1 MNHEY and CDR2 SVGAGI. The CDR3 has 11 residues. V was cut by 5 bases and J by 4 bases, with 3 bases left in between. The CDR3: CASSPYNEQFF. As DNA, the CDR3 is TGTGCCAGCAGTCCTTACAATGAGCAGTTCTTC.

This rearrangement joins TRBV27 to TRBJ2-5, with TRBD2 matching 12 bases. Unmatched junction bases numbered 12, after V lost 6 bases and J lost 4 bases. The CDR3 spans 17 residues. Germline CDR1 is MNHEY and CDR2 is SMNVEV (reference sequence). For the CDR3, the DNA is TGTGCCAGCAGGACGCTAGCGGGAGGGCCTTTCAGAGAGACCCAGTACTTC. The encoded protein is CASRTLAGGPFRETQYF.

The CDR3 bases are TGTGCCAGCAGCAAATATCAAGGGGGCTCTGGAAACACCATATATTTT. The encoded protein is CASSKYQGGSGNTIYF. The chain links TRBV7-9 to TRBJ1-3; a weak D match, TRBD1 (6 bases). From germline, CDR1 is SEHNR and CDR2 FQNEAQ (reference sequence). This CDR3 contains 16 residues. Trimming left V 5 bases short and J 0 bases short, with 14 bases between.

The CDR3 region has the DNA TGTGCCAGTAGGCCTAGCGGGACCTTATACAATGAGCAGTTCTTC. As protein: CASRPSGTLYNEQFF. The chain has TRBV19 and TRBJ2-1; 9 bases are a match to TRBD2. With 6 bases clipped from V and 4 bases from J, the junction kept 7 bases outside the gene matches. There are 15 residues in the CDR3. Germline CDR1 LNHDA, CDR2 SQIVND (reference sequence). Full variable domain (outside the CDR3, taken from reference TRBV19 and TRBJ2-1): DGGITQSPKYLFRKEGQNVTLSCEQNLNHDAMYWYRQDPGQGLRLIYYSQIVNDFQKGDIAEGYSVSREKKESFPLTVTSAQKNPTAFYLCASRPSGTLYNEQFFGPGTRLTVL.

The chain recombines TRBV27 with TRBJ2-1; 11 positions match TRBD2. The CDR3 is 16 residues long. J was trimmed by 6 bases and V by 3 bases; bases with no gene match: 7. Germline CDR1 reads MNHEY; CDR2 reads SMNVEV (reference sequence). CDR3 protein: CASSLRAGLAGNEQFF. CDR3 DNA sequence: TGTGCCAGCAGTTTGAGGGCTGGACTAGCGGGCAATGAGCAGTTCTTC.